This T cell receptor (beta chain) derives from a study of T-cell memory formation after mild COVID-19 (dated by TCRdb to 2020 to 2023). For context, the study as a whole: Most TCR sequence clusters were specific to one of the two donors. Longitudinal TCRalpha and TCRbeta repertoire sequencing tracked T-cell clones expanding and contracting after mild COVID-19 in a couple of donors. Two young, previously healthy adult volunteers made up the cohort, one male and one female.

PBMCs were isolated by Ficoll-Paque density gradient centrifugation. This clonotype has ten or more counts. The target of this receptor is not known. The sample holds no much larger clone one base away, and base qualities are not on file. Beyond this particular receptor, the publication reports: SARS-CoV-2 specificity of the second-wave clones peaking on day 37 was not confirmed. Some responding clones were detected in pre-infection memory, which suggested that pre-existing cross-reactive memory T cells had joined the SARS-CoV-2 response. Contracting CD4+ clones were found mainly in CM and EM memory subsets, while CD8+ clones were enriched in EMRA. Clones that contracted from day 15 to 85 showed balanced CD4/CD8 phenotypes, whereas a second wave of clones that expanded from day 15 to 37 leaned towards CD4+. Only a couple of mild cases were covered in the study, and larger cohorts including severe cases with pre-infection samples were considered necessary.

The sequencer was an Illumina NovaSeq 6000. TCRalpha and TCRbeta cDNA libraries were constructed by 5'RACE with constant-segment primers, with sample barcodes and unique molecular identifiers being introduced. RNA was extracted from every sample with Trizol reagent. Libraries were amplified in two PCR steps, with a second sample barcode and Illumina TruSeq adapters added in the second step. Sequencing of the libraries was done on an Illumina NovaSeq, producing 2 x 150 bp paired-end reads. As for the authors' bioinformatics: Demultiplexing of reads and collapsing into UMI-guided consensus sequences were performed with migec v1.2.7. Using mixcr v2.1.11, UMI consensuses were aligned to TRA and TRB V and J templates and then assembled into clonotypes. A clonotype was counted as expanded or contracted only when both edgeR and NoisET called the clonotype significant, with the noise models trained on biological replicates. For edgeR calls, the thresholds were a false discovery rate-adjusted p below 0.01 and a log2 fold-change of 1. As an exploratory analysis of dynamics, max-normalized trajectories of the 1000 most abundant clonotypes were examined with PCA combined with hierarchical clustering. Separately sequenced CD4+ and CD8+ repertoires were used to assign a CD4 or CD8 phenotype to each responding clone. The raw public data were reprocessed by TCRdb itself: fastp quality trimming at Q25, MiXCR clonotype calling, in-frame beta chains only. Each entry merges the rows of one CDR3 protein and shows their most common DNA and genes. TCRdb's processing, not the study's, gives the V and J calls here. The sample table records roughly 130,000 distinct CDR3 sequences; more than 15% of these occur just once. In total, the top ten clones hold around 14% of the sample.

Sequenced material: PBMCs or a T cell subset sorted from them (not recorded which). This receptor was obtained from an adult woman who had mild COVID-19 (a few samples of this study predate the infection). The sample titles of this study are shuffled in the database, so cell type and time point are left out; the donor was told from shared clones.

The nucleotides read TGCGCCAGCAGCTCTTCCGGGACAGCCTACGAGCAGTACTTC. It translates as CASSSSGTAYEQYF. The rearrangement joined TRBV5-1 to TRBJ2-7; 7 of the junction bases match TRBD1. The germline V gene gives CDR1 as SGHRS and CDR2 as YFSETQ. Reading from cysteine to phenylalanine, the CDR3 counts 14 amino acids. Only the CDR3 DNA is retained, 42 bases long and in frame from the first base. Germline trimming amounts to 3 bases on V and 2 bases on J, with 5 as the count of junction bases outside the gene matches.